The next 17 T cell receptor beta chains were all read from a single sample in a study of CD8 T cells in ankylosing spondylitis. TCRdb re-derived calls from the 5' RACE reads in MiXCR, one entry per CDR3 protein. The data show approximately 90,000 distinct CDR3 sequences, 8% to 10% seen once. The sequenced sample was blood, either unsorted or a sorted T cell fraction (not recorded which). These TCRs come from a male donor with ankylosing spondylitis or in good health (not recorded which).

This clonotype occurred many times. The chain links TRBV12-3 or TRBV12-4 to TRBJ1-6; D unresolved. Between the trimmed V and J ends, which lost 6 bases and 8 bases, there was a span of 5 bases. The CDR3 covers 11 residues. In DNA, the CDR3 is TGTGCCAGCAGCCAAGATTCACCCCTCCACTTT. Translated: CASSQDSPLHF.

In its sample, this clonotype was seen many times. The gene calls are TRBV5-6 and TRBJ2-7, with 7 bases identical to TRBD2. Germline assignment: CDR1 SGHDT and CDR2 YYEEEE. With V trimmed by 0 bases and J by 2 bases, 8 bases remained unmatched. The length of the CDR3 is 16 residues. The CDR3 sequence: CASSLGTSVTPYEQYF. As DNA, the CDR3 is TGTGCCAGCAGCTTGGGAACTAGCGTAACCCCCTACGAGCAGTACTTC. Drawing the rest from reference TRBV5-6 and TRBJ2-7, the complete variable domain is DAGVTQSPTHLIKTRGQQVTLRCSPKSGHDTVSWYQQALGQGPQFIFQYYEEEERQRGNFPDRFSGHQFPNYSSELNVNALLLGDSALYLCASSLGTSVTPYEQYFGPGTRLTVT.

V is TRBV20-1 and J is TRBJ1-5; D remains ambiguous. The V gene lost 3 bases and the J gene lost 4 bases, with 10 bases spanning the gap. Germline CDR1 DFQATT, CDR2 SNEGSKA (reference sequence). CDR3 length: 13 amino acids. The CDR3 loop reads CSASRGLNQPQHF. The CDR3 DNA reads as TGCAGTGCTAGTCGAGGGCTGAATCAGCCCCAGCATTTT.

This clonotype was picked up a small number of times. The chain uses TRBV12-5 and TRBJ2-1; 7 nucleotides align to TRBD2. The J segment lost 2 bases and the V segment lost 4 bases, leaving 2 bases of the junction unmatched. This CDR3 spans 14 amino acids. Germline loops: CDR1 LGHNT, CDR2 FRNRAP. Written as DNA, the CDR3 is TGTGCTAGTGGTTCCGGGACTACCTACAATGAGCAGTTCTTC. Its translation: CASGSGTTYNEQFF. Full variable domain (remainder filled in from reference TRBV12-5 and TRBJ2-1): DARVTQTPRHKVTEMGQEVTMRCQPILGHNTVFWYRQTMMQGLELLAYFRNRAPLDDSGMPKDRFSAEMPDATLATLKIQPSEPRDSAVYFCASGSGTTYNEQFFGPGTRLTVL.

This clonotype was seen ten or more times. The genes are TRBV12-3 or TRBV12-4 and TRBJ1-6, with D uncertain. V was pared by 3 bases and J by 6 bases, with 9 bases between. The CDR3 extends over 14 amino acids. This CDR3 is CASSLRRINSPLHF. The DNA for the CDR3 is TGTGCCAGCAGTTTGCGTCGGATTAATTCACCCCTCCACTTT.

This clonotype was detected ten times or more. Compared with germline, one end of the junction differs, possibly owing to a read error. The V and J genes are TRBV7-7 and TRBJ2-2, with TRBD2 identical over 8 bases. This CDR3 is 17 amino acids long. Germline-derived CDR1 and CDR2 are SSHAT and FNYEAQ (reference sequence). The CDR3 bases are TGTGCTAGCAGCTTAGATCCGGGAGGGGGAACAACCGGGGAGCTGTTTTTT. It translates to CASSLDPGGGTTGELFF.

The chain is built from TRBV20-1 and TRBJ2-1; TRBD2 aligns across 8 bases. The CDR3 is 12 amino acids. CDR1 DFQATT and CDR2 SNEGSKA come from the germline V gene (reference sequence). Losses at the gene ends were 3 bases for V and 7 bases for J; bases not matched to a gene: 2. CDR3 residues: CSASSGGNEQFF. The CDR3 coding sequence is TGCAGTGCTAGTTCGGGGGGGAATGAGCAGTTCTTC.

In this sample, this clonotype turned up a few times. As DNA, the CDR3 is TGTGCTAGTGTGGGCGGGGGGGAATACAATGAGCAGTTCTTC. Amino acids: CASVGGGEYNEQFF. The J gene is TRBJ2-1, the V gene TRBV12-5, with 9 bases lining up with TRBD2. V was clipped by 7 bases and J by 4 bases; unmatched bases: 5. The germline CDR1 and CDR2 sequences are LGHNT and FRNRAP. The CDR3 runs 14 residues.

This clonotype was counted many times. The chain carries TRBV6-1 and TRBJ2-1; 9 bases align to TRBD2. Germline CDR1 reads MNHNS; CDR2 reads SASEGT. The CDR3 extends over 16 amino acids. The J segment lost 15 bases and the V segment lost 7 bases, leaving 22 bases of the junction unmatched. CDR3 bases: TGTGCCAGCAAGGAAGCCGGGACTAGCCTACTTCATCGATTGTTCTTC. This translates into CASKEAGTSLLHRLFF.

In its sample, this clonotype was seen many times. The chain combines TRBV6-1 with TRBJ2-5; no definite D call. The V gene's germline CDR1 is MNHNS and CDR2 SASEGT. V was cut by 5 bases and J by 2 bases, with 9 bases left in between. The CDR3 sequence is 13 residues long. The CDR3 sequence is CASSMAEQETQYF. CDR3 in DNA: TGTGCCAGCAGTATGGCGGAACAAGAGACCCAGTACTTC.

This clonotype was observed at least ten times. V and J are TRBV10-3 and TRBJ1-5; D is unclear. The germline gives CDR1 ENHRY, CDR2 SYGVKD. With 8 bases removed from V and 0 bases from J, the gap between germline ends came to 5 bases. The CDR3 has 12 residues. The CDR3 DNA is TGTGCCATCCAAGATAGCAATCAGCCCCAGCATTTT. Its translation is CAIQDSNQPQHF.

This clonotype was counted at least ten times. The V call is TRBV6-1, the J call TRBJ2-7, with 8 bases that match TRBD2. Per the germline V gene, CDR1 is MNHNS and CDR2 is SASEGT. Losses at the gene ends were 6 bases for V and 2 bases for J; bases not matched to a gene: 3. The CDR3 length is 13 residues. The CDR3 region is CASRIAGTYEQYF. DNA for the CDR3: TGTGCCAGCAGAATAGCGGGAACCTACGAGCAGTACTTC.

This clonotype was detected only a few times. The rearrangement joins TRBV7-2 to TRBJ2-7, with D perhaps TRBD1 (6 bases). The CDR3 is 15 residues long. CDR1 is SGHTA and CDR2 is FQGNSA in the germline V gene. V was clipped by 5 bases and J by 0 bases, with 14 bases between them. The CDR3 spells CASSTRDTSSYEQYF. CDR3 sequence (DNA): TGTGCCAGCAGCACGAGGGACACTAGCTCCTACGAGCAGTACTTC. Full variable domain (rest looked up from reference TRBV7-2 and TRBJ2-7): GAGVSQSPSNKVTEKGKDVELRCDPISGHTALYWYRQSLGQGLEFLIYFQGNSAPDKSGLPSDRFSAERTGGSVSTLTIQRTQQEDSAVYLCASSTRDTSSYEQYFGPGTRLTVT.

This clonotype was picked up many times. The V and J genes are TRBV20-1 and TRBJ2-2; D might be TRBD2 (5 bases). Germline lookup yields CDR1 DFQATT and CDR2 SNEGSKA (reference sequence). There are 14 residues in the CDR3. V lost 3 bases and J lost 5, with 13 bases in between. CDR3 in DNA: TGCAGTGCTAGTCAAAGCCCGGGGACCGGGGAGCTGTTTTTT. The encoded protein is CSASQSPGTGELFF.

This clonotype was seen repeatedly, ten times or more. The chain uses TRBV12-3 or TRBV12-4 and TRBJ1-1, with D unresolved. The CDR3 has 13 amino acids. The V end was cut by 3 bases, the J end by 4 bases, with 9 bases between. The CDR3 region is CASSFSKGTEAFF. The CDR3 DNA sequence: TGTGCCAGCAGTTTCAGCAAGGGCACTGAAGCTTTCTTT.

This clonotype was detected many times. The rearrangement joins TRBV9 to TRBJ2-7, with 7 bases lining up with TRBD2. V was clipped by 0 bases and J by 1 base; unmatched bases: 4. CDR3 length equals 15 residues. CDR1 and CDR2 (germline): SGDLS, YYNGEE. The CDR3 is CASSVGTGGSYEQYF. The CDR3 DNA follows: TGTGCCAGCAGCGTAGGAACGGGAGGATCCTACGAGCAGTACTTC.

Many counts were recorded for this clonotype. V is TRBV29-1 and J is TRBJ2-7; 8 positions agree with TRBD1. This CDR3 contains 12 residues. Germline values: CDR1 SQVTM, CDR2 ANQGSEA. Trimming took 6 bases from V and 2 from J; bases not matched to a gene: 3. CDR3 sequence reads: CSVLGQAYEQYF. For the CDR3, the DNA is TGCAGCGTGCTGGGACAGGCCTACGAGCAGTACTTC.